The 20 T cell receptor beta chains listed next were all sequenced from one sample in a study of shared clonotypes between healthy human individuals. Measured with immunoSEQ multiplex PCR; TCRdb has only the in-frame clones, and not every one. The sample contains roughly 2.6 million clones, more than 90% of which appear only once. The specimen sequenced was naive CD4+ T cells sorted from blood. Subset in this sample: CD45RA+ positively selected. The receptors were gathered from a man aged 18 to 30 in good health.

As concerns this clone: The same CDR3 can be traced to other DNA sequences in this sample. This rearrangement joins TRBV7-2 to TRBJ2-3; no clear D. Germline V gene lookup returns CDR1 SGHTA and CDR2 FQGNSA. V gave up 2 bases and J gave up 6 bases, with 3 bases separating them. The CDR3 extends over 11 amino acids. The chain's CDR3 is CASSLSDTQYF. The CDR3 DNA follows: TGTGCCAGCAGCTTATCCGATACGCAGTATTTT.

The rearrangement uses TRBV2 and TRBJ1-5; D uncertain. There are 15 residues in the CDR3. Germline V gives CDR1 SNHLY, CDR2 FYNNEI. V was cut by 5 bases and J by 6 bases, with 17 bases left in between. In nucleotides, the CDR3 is TGTGCCAGCAGTCAAGAGGGAGGGCTCAGTCAGCCCCAGCATTTT. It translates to CASSQEGGLSQPQHF.

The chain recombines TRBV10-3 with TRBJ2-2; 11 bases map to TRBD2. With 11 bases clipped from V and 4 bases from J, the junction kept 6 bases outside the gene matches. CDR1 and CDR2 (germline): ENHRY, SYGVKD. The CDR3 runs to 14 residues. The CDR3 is CAPRLAGCTGELFF. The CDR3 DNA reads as TGTGCCCCCCGACTAGCGGGGTGCACCGGGGAGCTGTTTTTT.

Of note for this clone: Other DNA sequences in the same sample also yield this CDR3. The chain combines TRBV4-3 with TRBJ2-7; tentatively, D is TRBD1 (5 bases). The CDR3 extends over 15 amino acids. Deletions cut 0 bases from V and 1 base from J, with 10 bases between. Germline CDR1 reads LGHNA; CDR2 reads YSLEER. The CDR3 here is CASSQEDSISYEQYF. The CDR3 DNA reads TGCGCCAGCAGCCAAGAAGACAGTATATCCTACGAGCAGTACTTC.

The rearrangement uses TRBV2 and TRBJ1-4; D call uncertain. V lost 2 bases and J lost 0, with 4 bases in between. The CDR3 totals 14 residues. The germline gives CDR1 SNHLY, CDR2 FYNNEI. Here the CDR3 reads CASSEPPTNEKLFF. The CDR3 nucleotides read TGTGCCAGCAGTGAACCACCAACTAATGAAAAACTGTTTTTT.

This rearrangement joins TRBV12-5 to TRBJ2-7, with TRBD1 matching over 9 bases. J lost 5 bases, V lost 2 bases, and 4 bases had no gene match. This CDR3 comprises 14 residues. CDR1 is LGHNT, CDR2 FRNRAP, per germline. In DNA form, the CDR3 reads TGTGCTAGTGGTTTGCCGGGACAGGGTAACGAGCAGTACTTC. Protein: CASGLPGQGNEQYF.

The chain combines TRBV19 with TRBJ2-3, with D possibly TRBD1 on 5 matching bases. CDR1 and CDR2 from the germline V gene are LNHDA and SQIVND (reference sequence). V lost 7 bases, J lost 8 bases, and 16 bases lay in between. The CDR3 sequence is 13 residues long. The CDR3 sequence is CASKVPHGATQYF. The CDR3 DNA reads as TGTGCCAGTAAAGTCCCTCATGGGGCTACGCAGTATTTT.

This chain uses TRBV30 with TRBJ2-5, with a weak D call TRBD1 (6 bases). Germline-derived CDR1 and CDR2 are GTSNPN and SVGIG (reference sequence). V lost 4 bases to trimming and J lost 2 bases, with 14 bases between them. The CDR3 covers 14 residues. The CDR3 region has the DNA TGTGCCTGGAACGGAGGACAGAAACAAGAGACCCAGTACTTC. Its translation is CAWNGGQKQETQYF.

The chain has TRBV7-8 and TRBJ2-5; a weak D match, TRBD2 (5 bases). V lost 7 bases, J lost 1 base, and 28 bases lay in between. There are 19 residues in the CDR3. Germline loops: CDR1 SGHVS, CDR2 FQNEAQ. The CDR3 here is CASTRSGLPRQTLQETQYF. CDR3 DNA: TGTGCCAGCACACGATCGGGGTTACCCCGACAAACCCTCCAAGAGACCCAGTACTTC.

CDR3 sequence: CASSLGRGSGNTIYF. Here the CDR3 DNA reads TGTGCCAGCAGCCTCGGGAGGGGATCTGGAAACACCATATATTTT. This rearrangement joins TRBV7-9 to TRBJ1-3; TRBD1 might be the D (5 bases). Trimming pared 5 bases from V and 1 base from J, leaving 12 bases between. The CDR3 loop spans 15 amino acids. Per the germline V gene, CDR1 is SEHNR and CDR2 is FQNEAQ (reference sequence). Drawing the rest from reference TRBV7-9 and TRBJ1-3, the complete variable domain is DTGVSQNPRHKITKRGQNVTFRCDPISEHNRLYWYRQTLGQGPEFLTYFQNEAQLEKSRLLSDRFSAERPKGSFSTLEIQRTEQGDSAMYLCASSLGRGSGNTIYFGEGSWLTVV.

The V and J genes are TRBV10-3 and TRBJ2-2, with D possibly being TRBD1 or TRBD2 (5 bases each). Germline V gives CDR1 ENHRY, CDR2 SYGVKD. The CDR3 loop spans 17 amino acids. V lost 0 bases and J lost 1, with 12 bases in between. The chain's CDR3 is CAISESTGQRNTGELFF. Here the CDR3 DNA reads TGTGCCATCAGTGAGTCGACGGGGCAGAGGAACACCGGGGAGCTGTTTTTT.

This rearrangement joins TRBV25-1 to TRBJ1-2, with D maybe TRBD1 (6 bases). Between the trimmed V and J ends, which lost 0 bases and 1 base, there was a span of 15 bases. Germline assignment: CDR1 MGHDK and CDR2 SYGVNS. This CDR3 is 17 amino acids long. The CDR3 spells CASSEYGGGERNYGYTF. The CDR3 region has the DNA TGTGCCAGCAGTGAATATGGAGGGGGTGAGCGTAACTATGGCTACACCTTC.

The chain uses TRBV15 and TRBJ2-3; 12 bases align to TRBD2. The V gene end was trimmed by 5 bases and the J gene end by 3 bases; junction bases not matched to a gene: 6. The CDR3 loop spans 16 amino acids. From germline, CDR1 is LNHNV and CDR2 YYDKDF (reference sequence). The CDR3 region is CATSLPTSGRTDTQYF. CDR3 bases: TGTGCCACCAGCTTACCGACTAGCGGGAGAACAGATACGCAGTATTTT.

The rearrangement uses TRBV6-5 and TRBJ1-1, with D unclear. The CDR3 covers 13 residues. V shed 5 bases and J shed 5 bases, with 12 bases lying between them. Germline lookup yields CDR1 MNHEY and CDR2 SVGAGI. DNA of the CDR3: TGTGCCAGCAGTATACACCGTGGGACTGAAGCTTTCTTT. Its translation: CASSIHRGTEAFF.

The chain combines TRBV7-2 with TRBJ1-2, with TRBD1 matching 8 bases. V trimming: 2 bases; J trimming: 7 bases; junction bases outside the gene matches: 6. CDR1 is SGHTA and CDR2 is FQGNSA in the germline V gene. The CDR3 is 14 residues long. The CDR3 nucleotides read TGTGCCAGCAGCTTAAAAGGACAGGGCTTTGGCTACACCTTC. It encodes CASSLKGQGFGYTF.

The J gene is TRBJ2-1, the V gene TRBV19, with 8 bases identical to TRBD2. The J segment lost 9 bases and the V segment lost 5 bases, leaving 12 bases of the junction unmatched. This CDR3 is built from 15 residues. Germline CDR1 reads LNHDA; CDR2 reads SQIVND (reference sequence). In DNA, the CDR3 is TGTGCCAGTAGTGACGTCGGGACTAGGGGGAGTGAGCAGTTCTTC. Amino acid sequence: CASSDVGTRGSEQFF.

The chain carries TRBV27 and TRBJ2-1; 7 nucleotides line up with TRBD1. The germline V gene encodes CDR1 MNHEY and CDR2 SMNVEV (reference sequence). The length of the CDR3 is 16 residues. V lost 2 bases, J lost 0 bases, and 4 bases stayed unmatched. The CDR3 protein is CASSLEGASSYNEQFF. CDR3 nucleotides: TGTGCCAGCAGTTTAGAGGGGGCGAGCTCCTACAATGAGCAGTTCTTC.

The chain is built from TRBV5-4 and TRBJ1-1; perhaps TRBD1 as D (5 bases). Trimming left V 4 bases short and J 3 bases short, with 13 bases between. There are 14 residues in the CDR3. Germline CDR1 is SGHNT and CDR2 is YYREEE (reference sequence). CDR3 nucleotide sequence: TGTGCCAGCAGCGTTGATAGAGGGGACACTGAAGCTTTCTTT. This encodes CASSVDRGDTEAFF.

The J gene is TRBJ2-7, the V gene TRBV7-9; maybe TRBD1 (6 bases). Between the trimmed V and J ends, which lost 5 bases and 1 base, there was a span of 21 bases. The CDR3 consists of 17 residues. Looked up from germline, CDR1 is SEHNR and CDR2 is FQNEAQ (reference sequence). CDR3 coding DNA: TGTGCCAGCAGCCCATGGACCCTGGGGGCCCAATCCTACGAGCAGTACTTC. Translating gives CASSPWTLGAQSYEQYF.

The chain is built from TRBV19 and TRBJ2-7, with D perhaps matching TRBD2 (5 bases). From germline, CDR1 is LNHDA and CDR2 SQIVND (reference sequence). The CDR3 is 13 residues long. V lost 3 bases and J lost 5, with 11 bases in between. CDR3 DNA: TGTGCCAGTAGTATCCGGGGTACGGACGAGCAGTACTTC. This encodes CASSIRGTDEQYF.